This entry features one T cell receptor (beta chain) sequence. Each patient experienced a relapse that followed autologous stem cell transplantation, and brentuximab vedotin exposure varied. Libraries were prepared by immunoSEQ multiplex PCR; TCRdb keeps only in-frame clonotypes and omits some of them. The sample has roughly 15,000 clones; about 81% are singletons. The data originate from a study of PD-1 blockade in classical Hodgkin lymphoma. The CDR3 runs 13 residues. Trimming removed 1 base at V and 7 bases at J, with 7 bases between. Germline CDR1 is SGHTA and CDR2 is FQGNSA. The chain links TRBV7-2 to TRBJ2-2, with D possibly being TRBD2 (5 bases). Sequenced material: peripheral blood mononuclear cells (PBMCs), taken at baseline. The clonotype comes from a human donor with classical Hodgkin lymphoma. In DNA, the CDR3 is TGTGCCAGCAGCTTAGTACGGGACGGGGAGCTGTTTTTT. Amino acid sequence: CASSLVRDGELFF.